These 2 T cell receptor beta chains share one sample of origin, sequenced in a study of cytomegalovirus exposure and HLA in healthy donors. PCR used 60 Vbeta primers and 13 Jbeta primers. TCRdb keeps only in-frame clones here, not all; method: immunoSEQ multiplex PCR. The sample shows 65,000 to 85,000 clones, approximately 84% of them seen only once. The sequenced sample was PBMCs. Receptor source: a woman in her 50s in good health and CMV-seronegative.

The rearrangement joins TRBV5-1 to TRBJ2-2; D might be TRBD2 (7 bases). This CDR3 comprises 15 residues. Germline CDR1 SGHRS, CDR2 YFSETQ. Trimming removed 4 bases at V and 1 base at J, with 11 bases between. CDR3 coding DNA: TGCGCCAGCAGCGTCGGGGGGCGGAACACCGGGGAGCTGTTTTTT. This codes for CASSVGGRNTGELFF.

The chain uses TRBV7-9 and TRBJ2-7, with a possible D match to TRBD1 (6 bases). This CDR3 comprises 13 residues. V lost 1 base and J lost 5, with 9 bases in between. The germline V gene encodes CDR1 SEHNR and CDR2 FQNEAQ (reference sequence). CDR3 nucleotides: TGTGCCAGCAGCTTAGAAGGGGGAGACGAGCAGTACGTC. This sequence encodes CASSLEGGDEQYV.